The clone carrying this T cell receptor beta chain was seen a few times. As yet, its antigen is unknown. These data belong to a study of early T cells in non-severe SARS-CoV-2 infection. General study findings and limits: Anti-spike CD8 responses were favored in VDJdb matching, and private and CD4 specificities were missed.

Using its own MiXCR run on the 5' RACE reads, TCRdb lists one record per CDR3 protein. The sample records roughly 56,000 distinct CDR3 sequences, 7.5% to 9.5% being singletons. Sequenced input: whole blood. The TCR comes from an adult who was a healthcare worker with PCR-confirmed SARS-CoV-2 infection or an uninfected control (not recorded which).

The CDR3 reads CASSQDNFREGREDYNEQFF. DNA of the CDR3: TGTGCCAGCAGCCAAGATAATTTCAGGGAAGGTCGGGAGGACTACAATGAGCAGTTCTTC. The chain employs TRBV3-1 and TRBJ2-1; 7 positions match TRBD2. CDR3 size: 20 residues. The V gene end was trimmed by 0 bases and the J gene end by 3 bases; junction bases not matched to a gene: 17. Germline V gene data show CDR1 as LGHDT and CDR2 as YNNKEL (reference sequence).